This T cell receptor beta chain came from a study of regulatory T cells in long-lasting Graves disease. Sequencing libraries for TCR beta were prepared with iRepertoire HTBI primers and Arm-PCR of CDR3 regions. TCRdb reprocessed the multiplex PCR reads with MiXCR, giving one entry per CDR3 protein. Found here are approximately 500,000 distinct CDR3 sequences, roughly 21% of them singletons; the top ten hold roughly 6.9%. Time point defined: persistent/refractory GD, antithyroid drugs over 5 years with positive TRAb. From RNA extracted from PBMCs, the TCR library was made. The source was peripheral blood mononuclear cells (PBMCs), collected when the disease was refractory, from a patient treated with antithyroid drugs. The sequence came from a female donor with Graves disease.

CDR3 region: CASLGLGSVTGELFF. The DNA of the CDR3 is TGTGCCAGCCTGGGCCTGGGATCGGTCACCGGGGAGCTGTTTTTT. The chain has TRBV6-2 or TRBV6-3 and TRBJ2-2; D not certain. Germline V gene lookup returns CDR1 MNHEY and CDR2 SVGEGT. The V gene lost 8 bases and the J gene lost 4 bases, with 17 bases spanning the gap. The CDR3 has 15 amino acids.